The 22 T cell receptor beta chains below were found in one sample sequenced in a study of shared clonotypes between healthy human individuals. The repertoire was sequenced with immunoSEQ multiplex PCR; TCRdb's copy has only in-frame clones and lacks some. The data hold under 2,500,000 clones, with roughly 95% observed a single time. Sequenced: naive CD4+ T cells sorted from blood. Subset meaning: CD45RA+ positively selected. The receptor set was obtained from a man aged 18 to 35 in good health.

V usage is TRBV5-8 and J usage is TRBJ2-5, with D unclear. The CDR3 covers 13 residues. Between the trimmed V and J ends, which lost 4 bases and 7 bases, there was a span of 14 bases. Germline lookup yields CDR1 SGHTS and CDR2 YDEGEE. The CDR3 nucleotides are TGTGCCAGCAGCCCAGACACCAAGGGGACCCAGTACTTC. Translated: CASSPDTKGTQYF.

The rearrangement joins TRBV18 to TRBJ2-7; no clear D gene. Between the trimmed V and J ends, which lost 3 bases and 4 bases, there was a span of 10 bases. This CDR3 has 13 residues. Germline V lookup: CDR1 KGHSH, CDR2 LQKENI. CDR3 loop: CASSPDAAYEQYF. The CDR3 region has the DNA TGTGCCAGCTCACCGGACGCGGCTTACGAGCAGTACTTC. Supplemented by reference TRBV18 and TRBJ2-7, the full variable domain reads NAGVMQNPRHLVRRRGQEARLRCSPMKGHSHVYWYRQLPEEGLKFMVYLQKENIIDESGMPKERFSAEFPKEGPSILRIQQVVRGDSAAYFCASSPDAAYEQYFGPGTRLTVT.

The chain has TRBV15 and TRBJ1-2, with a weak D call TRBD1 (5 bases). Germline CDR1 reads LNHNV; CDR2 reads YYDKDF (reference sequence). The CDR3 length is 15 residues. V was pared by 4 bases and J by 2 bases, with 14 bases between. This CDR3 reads CATSIYPDSNYGYTF. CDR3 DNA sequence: TGTGCCACCAGCATATATCCTGACAGCAACTATGGCTACACCTTC.

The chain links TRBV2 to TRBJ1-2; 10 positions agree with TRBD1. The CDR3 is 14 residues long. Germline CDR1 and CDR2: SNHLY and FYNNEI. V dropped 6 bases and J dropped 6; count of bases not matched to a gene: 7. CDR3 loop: CASSAGTGVNGYTF. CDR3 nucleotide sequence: TGTGCCAGCAGCGCCGGGACAGGGGTAAATGGCTACACCTTC.

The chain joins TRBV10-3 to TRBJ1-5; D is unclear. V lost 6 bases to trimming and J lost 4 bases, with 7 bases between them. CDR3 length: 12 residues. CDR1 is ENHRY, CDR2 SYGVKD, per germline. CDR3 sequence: CAISAENQPQHF. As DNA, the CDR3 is TGTGCCATCAGCGCCGAGAATCAGCCCCAGCATTTT.

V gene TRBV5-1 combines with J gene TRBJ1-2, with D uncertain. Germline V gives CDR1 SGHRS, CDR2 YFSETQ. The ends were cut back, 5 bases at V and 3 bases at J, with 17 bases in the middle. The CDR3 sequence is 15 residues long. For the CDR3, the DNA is TGCGCCAGCAGTTTACGCGAAGGGTCGGACTATGGCTACACCTTC. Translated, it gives CASSLREGSDYGYTF.

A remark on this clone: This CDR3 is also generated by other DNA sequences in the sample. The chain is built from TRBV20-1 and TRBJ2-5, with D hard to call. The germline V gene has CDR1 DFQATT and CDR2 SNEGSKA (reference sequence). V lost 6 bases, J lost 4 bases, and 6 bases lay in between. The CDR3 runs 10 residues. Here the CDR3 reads CSARRETQYF. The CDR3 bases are TGCAGTGCCCGGCGAGAGACCCAGTACTTC.

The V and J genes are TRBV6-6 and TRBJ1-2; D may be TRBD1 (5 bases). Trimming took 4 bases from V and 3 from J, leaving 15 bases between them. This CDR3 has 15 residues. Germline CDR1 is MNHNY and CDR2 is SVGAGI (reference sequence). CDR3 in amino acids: CASSSRGGTDYGYTF. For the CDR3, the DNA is TGTGCCAGCAGTTCCCGTGGGGGTACTGACTATGGCTACACCTTC.

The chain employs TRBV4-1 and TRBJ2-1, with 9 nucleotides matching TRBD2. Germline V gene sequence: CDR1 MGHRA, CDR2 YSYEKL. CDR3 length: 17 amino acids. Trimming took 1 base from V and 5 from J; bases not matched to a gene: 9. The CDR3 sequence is CASSQGSTSGLDNEQFF. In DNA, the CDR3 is TGCGCCAGCAGCCAAGGGTCGACTAGCGGCCTCGACAATGAGCAGTTCTTC.

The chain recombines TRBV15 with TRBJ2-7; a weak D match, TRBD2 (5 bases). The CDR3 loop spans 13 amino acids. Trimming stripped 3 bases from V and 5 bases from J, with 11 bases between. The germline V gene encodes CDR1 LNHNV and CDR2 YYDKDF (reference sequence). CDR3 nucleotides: TGTGCCACCAGCAGCGGGGTAACAAACGAGCAGTACTTC. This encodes CATSSGVTNEQYF.

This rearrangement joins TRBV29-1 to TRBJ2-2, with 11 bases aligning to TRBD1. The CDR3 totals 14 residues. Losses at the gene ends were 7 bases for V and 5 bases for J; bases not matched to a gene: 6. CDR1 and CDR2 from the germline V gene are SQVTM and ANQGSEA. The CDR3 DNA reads TGCAGCGCGGCCGGGACAGGGGGGACCGGGGAGCTGTTTTTT. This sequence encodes CSAAGTGGTGELFF.

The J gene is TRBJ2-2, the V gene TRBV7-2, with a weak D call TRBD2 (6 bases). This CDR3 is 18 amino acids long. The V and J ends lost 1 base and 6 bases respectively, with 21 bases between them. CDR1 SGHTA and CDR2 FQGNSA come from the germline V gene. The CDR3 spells CASSLVFGGTSGSGELFF. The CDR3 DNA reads TGTGCCAGCAGCTTAGTGTTCGGCGGGACCAGCGGGTCCGGGGAGCTGTTTTTT.

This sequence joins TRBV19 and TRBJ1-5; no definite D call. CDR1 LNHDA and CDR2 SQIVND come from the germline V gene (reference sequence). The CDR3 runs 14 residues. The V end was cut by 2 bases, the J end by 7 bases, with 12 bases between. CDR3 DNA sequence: TGTGCCAGTAGTATACCTGTTATGGAGCAGCCCCAGCATTTT. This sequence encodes CASSIPVMEQPQHF.

Here the CDR3 DNA reads TGTGCCAGCAGTGAATCGGGGGCCGGGGAGCTGTTTTTT. Translation gives CASSESGAGELFF. The V call is TRBV2, the J call TRBJ2-2, with a possible D match to TRBD2 (6 bases). Germline V lookup: CDR1 SNHLY, CDR2 FYNNEI. Trimming stripped 2 bases from V and 6 bases from J, with 7 bases between. The CDR3 runs to 13 residues.

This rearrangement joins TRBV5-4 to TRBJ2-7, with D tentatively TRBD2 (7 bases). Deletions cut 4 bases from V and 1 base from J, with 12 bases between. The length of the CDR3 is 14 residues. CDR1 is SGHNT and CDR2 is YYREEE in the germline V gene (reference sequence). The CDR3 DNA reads TGTGCCAGCAGCCCCGGGGGGCTGTCCTACGAGCAGTACTTC. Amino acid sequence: CASSPGGLSYEQYF.

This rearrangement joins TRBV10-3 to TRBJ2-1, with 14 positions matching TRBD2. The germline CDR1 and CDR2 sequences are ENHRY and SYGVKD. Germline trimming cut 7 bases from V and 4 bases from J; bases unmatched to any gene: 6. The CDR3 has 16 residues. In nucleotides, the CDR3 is TGTGCCATCACCGACGGGACTAGCGGGGGATACAATGAGCAGTTCTTC. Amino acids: CAITDGTSGGYNEQFF.

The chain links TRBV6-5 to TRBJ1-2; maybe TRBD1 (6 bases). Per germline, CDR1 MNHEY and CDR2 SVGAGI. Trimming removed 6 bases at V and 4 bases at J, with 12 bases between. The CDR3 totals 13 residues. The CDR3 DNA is TGTGCCAGCAGGCCGGGACACCTCTATGGCTACACCTTC. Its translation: CASRPGHLYGYTF.

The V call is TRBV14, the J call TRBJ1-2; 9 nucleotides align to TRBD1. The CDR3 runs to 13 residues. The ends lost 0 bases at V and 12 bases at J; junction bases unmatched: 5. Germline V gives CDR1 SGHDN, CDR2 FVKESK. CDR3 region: CASSQDNRQGDTF. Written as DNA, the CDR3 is TGTGCCAGCAGCCAAGATAATCGACAGGGGGACACCTTC.

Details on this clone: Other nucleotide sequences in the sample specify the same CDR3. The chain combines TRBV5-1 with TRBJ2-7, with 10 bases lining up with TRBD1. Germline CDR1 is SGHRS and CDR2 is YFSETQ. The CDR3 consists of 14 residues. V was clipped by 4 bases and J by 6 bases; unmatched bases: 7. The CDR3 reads CASSPRTGGGEQYF. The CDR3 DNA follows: TGCGCCAGCAGCCCAAGGACAGGGGGAGGCGAGCAGTACTTC.

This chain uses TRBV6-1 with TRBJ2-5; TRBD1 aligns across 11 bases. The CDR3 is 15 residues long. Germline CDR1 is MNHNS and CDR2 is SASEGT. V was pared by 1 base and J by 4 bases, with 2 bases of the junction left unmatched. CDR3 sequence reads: CASSEGTGGRETQYF. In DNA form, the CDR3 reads TGTGCCAGCAGTGAAGGGACAGGGGGCCGAGAGACCCAGTACTTC.

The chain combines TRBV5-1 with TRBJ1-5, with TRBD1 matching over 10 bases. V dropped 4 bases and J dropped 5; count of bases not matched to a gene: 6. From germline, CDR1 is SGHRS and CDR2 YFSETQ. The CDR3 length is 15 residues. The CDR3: CASSPTGGLHQPQHF. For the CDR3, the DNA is TGCGCCAGCAGCCCGACAGGGGGCCTGCATCAGCCCCAGCATTTT.

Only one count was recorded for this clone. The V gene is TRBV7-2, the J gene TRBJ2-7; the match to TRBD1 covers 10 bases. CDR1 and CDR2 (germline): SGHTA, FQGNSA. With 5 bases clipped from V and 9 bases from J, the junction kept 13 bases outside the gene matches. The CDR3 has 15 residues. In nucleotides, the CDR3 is TGTGCCAGCAGCGAGCGACAGGGGGCGGAATTTGTGCAGTACTTC. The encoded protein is CASSERQGAEFVQYF.